This T cell receptor beta chain was identified during a study of T cells in Graves' hyperthyroidism and ophthalmopathy. Across the whole study: At initial diagnosis, before any treatment had begun, peripheral blood was obtained.

This CDR3 comprises 14 residues. V gave up 6 bases and J gave up 3 bases; unmatched junction bases: 10. Germline V gene data show CDR1 as DFQATT and CDR2 as SNEGSKA (reference sequence). Study-wide results and caveats: Most clonotypes that expanded in the thyroid above 0.001 also showed up in blood. With a median lead of about six months before onset, the model predicted ophthalmopathy.

This clonotype was seen ten or more times. Its antigen is unidentified. It was RNA transcripts that yielded the amplified TCR beta CDR3 regions. First-round RT-PCR targeting the TCR CDR3 was performed with the HTBI primer set. TCRdb analysed the multiplex PCR reads with MiXCR anew, one entry per CDR3 protein. The data hold roughly 380,000 distinct CDR3 sequences, with about a fifth observed a single time. The source of this sequence is a woman aged 18-30 years with Graves' hyperthyroidism. The V gene is TRBV20-1, the J gene TRBJ2-7, with 8 nucleotides matching TRBD2. The sample comprised blood. DNA for the CDR3: TGCAGTGCCGTCAGCGGGGGCTTAGTCTACGAGCAGTACTTC. Amino acid sequence: CSAVSGGLVYEQYF.